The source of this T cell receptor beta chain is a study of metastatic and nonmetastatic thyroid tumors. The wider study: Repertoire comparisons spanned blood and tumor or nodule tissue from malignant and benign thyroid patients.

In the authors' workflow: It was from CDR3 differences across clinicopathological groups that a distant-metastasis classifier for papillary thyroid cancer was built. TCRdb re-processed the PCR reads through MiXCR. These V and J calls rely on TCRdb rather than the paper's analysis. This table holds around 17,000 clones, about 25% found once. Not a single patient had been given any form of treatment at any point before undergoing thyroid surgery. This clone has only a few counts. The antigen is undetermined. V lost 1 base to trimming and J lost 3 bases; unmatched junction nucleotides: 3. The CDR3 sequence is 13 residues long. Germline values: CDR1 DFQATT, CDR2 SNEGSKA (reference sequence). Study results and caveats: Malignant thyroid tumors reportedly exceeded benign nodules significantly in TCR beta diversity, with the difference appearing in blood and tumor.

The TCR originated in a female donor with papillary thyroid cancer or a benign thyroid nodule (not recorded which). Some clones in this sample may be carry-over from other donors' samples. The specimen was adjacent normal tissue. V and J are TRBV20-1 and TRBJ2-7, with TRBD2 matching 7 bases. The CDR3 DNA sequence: TGCAGTGCTAGAGGCCTAGCGGTCTACGAGCAGTACTTC. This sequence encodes CSARGLAVYEQYF.